This TCR beta chain was captured in a study of T cell changes during pregnancy in multiple sclerosis. The method was immunoSEQ multiplex PCR; TCRdb's version includes in-frame clones alone and lacks a portion of them. The sample includes fewer than 50,000 clones, roughly 90% of them seen just once. The CDR3 is 14 amino acids. Between the trimmed V and J ends, which lost 3 bases and 1 base, there was a span of 6 bases. Per the germline V gene, CDR1 is LNHNV and CDR2 is YYDKDF (reference sequence). Sequenced material: CD8+ T cells from peripheral blood mononuclear cells, taken in the third trimester of pregnancy. This sequence joins TRBV15 and TRBJ2-2; TRBD1 is a possible D gene (6 bases). The source is a female donor with multiple sclerosis, enrolled in a pregnancy study. The CDR3 reads CATSRTGNTGELFF. CDR3 DNA: TGTGCCACCAGCAGGACAGGGAACACCGGGGAGCTGTTTTTT.